The rows below give T cell receptor beta chains drawn from one sample of a study of shared clonotypes between healthy human individuals. TCRdb's table, derived via immunoSEQ multiplex PCR, lists solely in-frame clones and lacks some. The profile shows over 800,000 clones, more than 85% of them singletons. Sequenced material: naive CD8+ T cells sorted from blood. The receptors originated from a man aged 25 to 45 in good health. Each CDR3 is given with its conserved first and last residue. The order of the fields is CDR3 protein, V gene, D gene. A D gene is named only where the DNA matches it firmly.

CDR3aa: CASSISGRGYNEQFF; v_gene: TRBV19; d_gene: TRBD2
CDR3aa: CASSYKRRENEQYF; v_gene: TRBV6-6; d_gene: TRBD2
CDR3aa: CASSSGKYNEQFF; v_gene: TRBV10-2; d_gene: TRBD2
CDR3aa: CATTMRSTDTQYF; v_gene: TRBV6-6; d_gene: NA
CDR3aa: CASSVGSEQFF; v_gene: TRBV5-4; d_gene: NA
CDR3aa: CASARTDYEQYF; v_gene: TRBV28; d_gene: NA
CDR3aa: CASGPTVSNQPQHF; v_gene: TRBV28; d_gene: NA
CDR3aa: CASSLGRWDLGQETQYF; v_gene: TRBV7-7; d_gene: NA
CDR3aa: CASKGGLSTDTQYF; v_gene: TRBV27; d_gene: NA
CDR3aa: CASSLPRQGFYEQYF; v_gene: TRBV5-8; d_gene: TRBD1
CDR3aa: CASSTGVGTFRNEQFF; v_gene: TRBV11-2; d_gene: NA
CDR3aa: CATSIRTGNTEAFF; v_gene: TRBV15; d_gene: NA
CDR3aa: CASNRDGRYGYTF; v_gene: TRBV10-2; d_gene: NA
CDR3aa: CASRQGMNSYNEQFF; v_gene: TRBV14; d_gene: NA
CDR3aa: CASSEAFRHPNQPQHF; v_gene: TRBV2; d_gene: NA
CDR3aa: CASSEVYQETQYF; v_gene: TRBV6-1; d_gene: NA
CDR3aa: CASSEPLSEGRSSEGYTF; v_gene: TRBV25-1; d_gene: NA
CDR3aa: CASKTGVMDTQYF; v_gene: TRBV10-2; d_gene: NA
CDR3aa: CASSLGYNEQFF; v_gene: TRBV7-6; d_gene: NA
CDR3aa: CSVHGTADSYEQYF; v_gene: TRBV29-1; d_gene: TRBD1
CDR3aa: CASSLGSGDEAFF; v_gene: TRBV5-1; d_gene: NA
CDR3aa: CASSLGPASTDTQYF; v_gene: TRBV27; d_gene: NA
CDR3aa: CASAWVNEQFF; v_gene: TRBV12-5; d_gene: NA
CDR3aa: CSVEGDRLYEQYF; v_gene: TRBV29-1; d_gene: TRBD1
CDR3aa: CASSQDKGGSPYNEQFF; v_gene: TRBV14; d_gene: TRBD2
CDR3aa: CASSKALGGYAHYEQYF; v_gene: TRBV21-1; d_gene: NA
CDR3aa: CASSYRGTLGTQYF; v_gene: TRBV6-5; d_gene: NA
CDR3aa: CASSFERTGLRSDTQYF; v_gene: TRBV27; d_gene: TRBD1
CDR3aa: CASSPSSGIPGVTQYF; v_gene: TRBV9; d_gene: NA
CDR3aa: CASSLVGPHEQYF; v_gene: TRBV7-9; d_gene: NA